The next 30 T cell receptor beta chains were all read from a single sample in a study of human T cells and chemical hapten exposure. TCRdb recomputed calls from the RACE reads with MiXCR, one row per CDR3 protein. This sample yields roughly 180,000 distinct CDR3 sequences, of which under 25% are seen a single time; about 6.7% belongs to the top ten. The time point: patch test 1, 2 weeks after DPC sensitization. This sample's treatment: therapeutic diphenylcyclopropenone sensitization with weekly scalp DPC. The specimen was whole blood, collected in connection with sensitization to the hapten diphenylcyclopropenone (DPC). Receptors were obtained from a woman aged 45-65 years with alopecia areata. Some clones in this sample may be carry-over from other donors' samples.

The chain has TRBV5-1 and TRBJ2-2; D remains unclear. CDR3 length: 15 residues. Germline CDR1 reads SGHRS; CDR2 reads YFSETQ. Trimming pared 4 bases from V and 6 bases from J, leaving 16 bases between. CDR3 nucleotides: TGCGCCAGCAGCCGGATTGGGTCTGAGCCCGGGGAGCTGTTTTTT. As protein: CASSRIGSEPGELFF.

This clonotype was observed a few times. The chain carries TRBV21-1 and TRBJ1-6; the D segment call TRBD1 is taken from the table without a DNA check. TRBV21-1 is a pseudogene segment. The CDR3 consists of 16 residues. CDR3 in DNA: TGTGCCAGCAGCAATCGGGACAGCAACTGTAATTCACCCCTCCACTTT. It codes for CASSNRDSNCNSPLHF.

The gene calls are TRBV2 and TRBJ1-2; a weak D match, TRBD1 (5 bases). Germline V gene sequence: CDR1 SNHLY, CDR2 FYNNEI. The CDR3 runs 12 residues. Between the trimmed V and J ends, which lost 6 bases and 10 bases, there was a span of 15 bases. The CDR3 sequence: CASRRDEGNYTF. The CDR3 region has the DNA TGTGCCAGCAGGCGGGACGAAGGGAACTACACCTTC.

This clonotype was recorded a few times. The rearrangement joins TRBV5-1 to TRBJ2-3; perhaps D is TRBD1 or TRBD2 (5 bases each). The germline V gene has CDR1 SGHRS and CDR2 YFSETQ. The germline V and J ends were trimmed by 5 bases and 0 bases, with 10 bases remaining between them. This CDR3 is 14 amino acids long. CDR3 residues: CASRRGTSTDTQYF. CDR3 DNA sequence: TGCGCCAGCAGAAGAGGGACGAGCACAGATACGCAGTATTTT.

This clonotype was counted a few times. The V and J genes are TRBV5-1 and TRBJ2-2; D may match TRBD1 or TRBD2 (5 bases each). The ends were cut back, 2 bases at V and 5 bases at J, with 13 bases in the middle. The germline V gene has CDR1 SGHRS and CDR2 YFSETQ. The CDR3 extends over 15 amino acids. The DNA of the CDR3 is TGCGCCAGCAGCTTTATGGGGGAACTTACCGGGGAGCTGTTTTTT. Translating it yields CASSFMGELTGELFF. The full variable domain, in which reference TRBV5-1 and TRBJ2-2 provide the parts outside the CDR3, is KAGVTQTPRYLIKTRGQQVTLSCSPISGHRSVSWYQQTPGQGLQFLFEYFSETQRNKGNFPGRFSGRQFSNSRSEMNVSTLELGDSALYLCASSFMGELTGELFFGEGSRLTVL.

This clonotype was detected only a few times. The V call is TRBV5-8, the J call TRBJ2-1, with D hard to call. Germline V gene lookup returns CDR1 SGHTS and CDR2 YDEGEE. The V and J ends lost 7 bases and 2 bases respectively, with 19 bases between them. The CDR3 is made up of 16 amino acids. CDR3 residues: CASWKRHLGTYNEQFF. Written as DNA, the CDR3 is TGTGCCAGCTGGAAAAGGCACCTGGGGACCTACAATGAGCAGTTCTTC.

This clonotype came up a few times. J is TRBJ2-1 and V is TRBV7-8; D is unresolved. Germline CDR1 is SGHVS and CDR2 is FQNEAQ. V was clipped by 1 base and J by 6 bases, with 10 bases between them. The length of the CDR3 is 14 residues. The CDR3 DNA reads as TGTGCCAGCAGCTTAGTACCAGGCGGCAATGAGCAGTTCTTC. Its protein product is CASSLVPGGNEQFF.

This clonotype was seen more than once but under ten times. This CDR3 reads CASGWDITDTQYF. The CDR3 DNA sequence: TGTGCTAGTGGTTGGGACATCACAGATACGCAGTATTTT. The gene calls are TRBV12-5 and TRBJ2-3; the D gene is possibly TRBD1 (6 bases). The length of the CDR3 is 13 residues. Germline CDR1 is LGHNT and CDR2 is FRNRAP. V lost 4 bases, J lost 2 bases, and 7 bases lay in between.

The table lists this clonotype with many counts. The chain carries TRBV23-1 and TRBJ1-1; D gene unclear. TRBV23-1 is annotated as an ORF whose role is uncertain. Deletions cut 6 bases from V and 1 base from J, with 18 bases between. The CDR3 spans 16 residues. CDR3 DNA: TGCGCCAGCAGAGTTAACCCTACCTACTCGAACACTGAAGCTTTCTTT. Protein sequence: CASRVNPTYSNTEAFF.

The table lists this clonotype with a few counts. The chain has TRBV20-1 and TRBJ1-1, with TRBD1 identical over 7 bases. Trimming at V came to 3 bases and at J to 0 bases, leaving 4 bases not matched to a gene. This CDR3 contains 14 residues. CDR1 and CDR2 (germline): DFQATT, SNEGSKA (reference sequence). The CDR3 DNA is TGCAGTGCTAGGAAACAGGGGATGAACACTGAAGCTTTCTTT. Protein: CSARKQGMNTEAFF.

The chain employs TRBV27 and TRBJ1-2; 8 bases align to TRBD1. Per germline, CDR1 MNHEY and CDR2 SMNVEV (reference sequence). The trim removed 6 bases at V and 6 bases at J, leaving 21 bases unmatched. This CDR3 has 18 amino acids. As DNA, the CDR3 is TGTGCCAGCAGCCGAAGCCACAGGGGATCTCAGGGGGCGAATGGCTACACCTTC. It yields the protein CASSRSHRGSQGANGYTF.

This chain joins TRBV6-5 and TRBJ2-1; TRBD1 aligns across 9 bases. CDR3 length equals 14 residues. Germline values: CDR1 MNHEY, CDR2 SVGAGI. The J segment lost 7 bases and the V segment lost 7 bases, leaving 8 bases of the junction unmatched. The CDR3 here is CASTPGQGVNEQFF. In DNA, the CDR3 is TGTGCCAGCACTCCGGGACAGGGTGTGAATGAGCAGTTCTTC.

The chain combines TRBV20-1 with TRBJ1-5; D is unclear. The CDR3 is made up of 15 amino acids. V dropped 1 base and J dropped 2 bases, with 12 bases sitting between them. Germline values: CDR1 DFQATT, CDR2 SNEGSKA (reference sequence). CDR3 sequence (DNA): TGCAGTGCTAGAGTCCGGTCCCTGGGCAATCAGCCCCAGCATTTT. Protein: CSARVRSLGNQPQHF.

DNA of the CDR3: TGCAGTGCTAGACCCAGGACTAGCGGCGCAGATACGCAGTATTTT. Encoded protein: CSARPRTSGADTQYF. The chain couples TRBV20-1 to TRBJ2-3, with 10 bases aligning to TRBD2. This CDR3 contains 15 residues. CDR1 is DFQATT and CDR2 is SNEGSKA in the germline V gene (reference sequence). J was trimmed by 4 bases and V by 2 bases; bases with no gene match: 6.

The CDR3 region is CSARDSIVEVSFF. Written as DNA, the CDR3 is TGCAGTGCTAGAGATTCCATCGTGGAGGTATCGTTCTTT. This chain links TRBV20-1 with TRBJ1-1; no clear D gene. CDR3 length: 13 amino acids. Per the germline V gene, CDR1 is DFQATT and CDR2 is SNEGSKA (reference sequence). Trimming stripped 0 bases from V and 14 bases from J, with 19 bases between.

The gene calls are TRBV29-1 and TRBJ2-5; possible D gene TRBD1, 7 bases. CDR1 is SQVTM, CDR2 ANQGSEA, per germline. Trimming took 7 bases from V and 5 from J, leaving 23 bases between them. This CDR3 has 15 amino acids. The CDR3 loop is CSAKRTRDSGETQYF. The CDR3 nucleotides read TGCAGCGCCAAGAGGACCCGGGACAGCGGGGAGACCCAGTACTTC.

The V and J genes are TRBV5-6 and TRBJ1-4; no reliable D call. Germline-derived CDR1 and CDR2 are SGHDT and YYEEEE. V lost 4 bases and J lost 5, with 15 bases in between. The CDR3 is 15 residues long. DNA for the CDR3: TGTGCCAGCAGCCGACGGACCGTTTTCAATGAAAAACTGTTTTTT. As protein: CASSRRTVFNEKLFF.

This clonotype was seen a handful of times. The chain recombines TRBV7-2 with TRBJ1-5; D remains unclear. The germline CDR1 and CDR2 sequences are SGHTA and FQGNSA. This CDR3 is 12 amino acids long. The germline V and J ends were trimmed by 6 bases and 7 bases, with 10 bases remaining between them. CDR3 nucleotide sequence: TGTGCCAGCAGTCCCACGGCCCAGCCCCAGCATTTT. Its translation is CASSPTAQPQHF.

The sample holds a few counts of this clonotype. The rearrangement uses TRBV7-8 and TRBJ2-7; 9 nucleotides match TRBD2. This CDR3 has 13 residues. The germline V gene has CDR1 SGHVS and CDR2 FQNEAQ. V gave up 4 bases and J gave up 9 bases; unmatched junction bases: 7. In DNA form, the CDR3 reads TGTGCCAGCAGCTGGGGACTAGCCGCCGGGCAGTACTTC. It is translated as CASSWGLAAGQYF.

A few counts support this clonotype. The V call is TRBV5-6, the J call TRBJ1-5; 9 bases agree with TRBD1. Germline lookup yields CDR1 SGHDT and CDR2 YYEEEE. J was trimmed by 3 bases and V by 4 bases; bases with no gene match: 11. The CDR3 consists of 17 residues. This chain's CDR3 is CASSLRRGTGYNQPQHF. In DNA, the CDR3 is TGTGCCAGCAGCCTTCGGAGGGGGACAGGGTACAATCAGCCCCAGCATTTT.

This clonotype was seen a few times. The gene calls are TRBV9 and TRBJ1-1; D not certain. The CDR3 consists of 13 residues. Deletions cut 4 bases from V and 1 base from J, with 8 bases between. Per germline, CDR1 SGDLS and CDR2 YYNGEE. CDR3 residues: CASSWAGNTEAFF. CDR3 nucleotides: TGTGCCAGCAGCTGGGCAGGGAACACTGAAGCTTTCTTT.

V usage is TRBV7-9 and J usage is TRBJ2-1; the D is unclear. Trimming removed 3 bases at V and 5 bases at J, with 11 bases between. The CDR3 is made up of 14 amino acids. The germline V gene encodes CDR1 SEHNR and CDR2 FQNEAQ (reference sequence). The DNA for the CDR3 is TGTGCCAGCAGCTTCGACTGGATCAACAATGAGCAGTTCTTC. It is translated as CASSFDWINNEQFF.

The rearrangement uses TRBV29-1 and TRBJ1-2; D is ambiguous. The CDR3 covers 12 residues. The germline CDR1 and CDR2 sequences are SQVTM and ANQGSEA. V was pared by 2 bases and J by 4 bases, with 8 bases between. CDR3 DNA sequence: TGCAGCGTTGAAAATGGCAGCTATGGCTACACCTTC. Its protein product is CSVENGSYGYTF.

This rearrangement joins TRBV5-4 to TRBJ1-1, with 8 bases that match TRBD1. The V and J ends lost 7 bases and 5 bases, in that order; junction bases with no gene match: 13. This CDR3 is 15 amino acids long. From germline, CDR1 is SGHNT and CDR2 YYREEE (reference sequence). CDR3 sequence reads: CASGIDMGQVTEAFF. Here the CDR3 DNA reads TGTGCCAGCGGGATTGACATGGGACAGGTAACTGAAGCTTTCTTT.

This clonotype occurred a few times. The V call is TRBV20-1, the J call TRBJ2-1; D not certain. CDR1 DFQATT and CDR2 SNEGSKA come from the germline V gene (reference sequence). CDR3 size: 10 residues. V lost 5 bases and J lost 7, with 6 bases in between. CDR3 nucleotides: TGCAGTGCTGAGAAAAATGAGCAGTTCTTC. The encoded protein is CSAEKNEQFF.

There are a few counts of this clonotype. The gene calls are TRBV10-3 and TRBJ2-6; D not certain. Germline-derived CDR1 and CDR2 are ENHRY and SYGVKD. V was pared by 8 bases and J by 0 bases, with 8 bases between. This CDR3 spans 14 amino acids. CDR3 amino acids: CAIGVGSGANVLTF. The CDR3 bases are TGTGCCATCGGGGTGGGCTCTGGGGCCAACGTCCTGACTTTC.

The rearrangement joins TRBV29-1 to TRBJ1-1, with D uncertain. Germline V gives CDR1 SQVTM, CDR2 ANQGSEA. V gave up 3 bases and J gave up 11 bases, with 13 bases separating them. This CDR3 is built from 11 residues. DNA for the CDR3: TGCAGCGTTGACCGACGGGGTAGCGCTTTCTTT. This codes for CSVDRRGSAFF.

Only a few counts were recorded for this clonotype. This chain links TRBV29-1 with TRBJ2-7; the D is unclear. V shed 7 bases and J shed 1 base, with 11 bases lying between them. The germline CDR1 and CDR2 sequences are SQVTM and ANQGSEA. CDR3 length equals 12 residues. The CDR3 sequence: CSAGRQSYEQYF. CDR3 DNA sequence: TGCAGCGCCGGTAGGCAGTCCTACGAGCAGTACTTC.

The chain recombines TRBV7-9 with TRBJ2-5; a weak D match, TRBD2 (6 bases). The CDR3 covers 14 residues. Germline-derived CDR1 and CDR2 are SEHNR and FQNEAQ (reference sequence). Trimming left V 2 bases short and J 5 bases short, with 12 bases between. CDR3 DNA: TGTGCCAGCAGCTTAACGCGGGGATCCGAGACCCAGTACTTC. Translated: CASSLTRGSETQYF.

This clonotype was picked up a small number of times. The genes are TRBV2 and TRBJ2-1; no firm D call. This CDR3 has 13 amino acids. The germline gives CDR1 SNHLY, CDR2 FYNNEI. Trimming cost V 2 bases and J 8 bases, with 10 bases left between them. Here the CDR3 reads CASSEYALDEQFF. CDR3 DNA: TGTGCCAGCAGTGAATACGCGTTAGATGAGCAGTTCTTC.